One and the same sample provided the 20 T cell receptor beta chains below, sequenced in a study of T cells after yellow fever vaccination. TCRdb itself ran the 5' RACE reads through MiXCR, one entry per CDR3 protein. This repertoire shows nearly 550,000 distinct CDR3 sequences, 15% to 20% found once; its top ten account for roughly 13%. The input for sequencing was PBMCs, taken 15 days after the yellow fever booster vaccination. The source is a man under 40 who received the YFV17D yellow fever vaccine.

This clonotype was detected ten times or more. The chain joins TRBV20-1 to TRBJ2-1, with 11 bases identical to TRBD2. The CDR3 loop spans 14 amino acids. V shed 5 bases and J 4 bases; nucleotides not matched to a gene: 4. CDR1 and CDR2 (germline): DFQATT, SNEGSKA (reference sequence). In nucleotides, the CDR3 is TGCAGTGCTCCCGGGACTAGCGGTTACAATGAGCAGTTCTTC. Amino acid sequence: CSAPGTSGYNEQFF.

This clonotype was detected a few times. The chain employs TRBV9 and TRBJ1-1, with unresolved D. The V and J ends lost 0 bases and 0 bases respectively, with 15 bases between them. CDR1 is SGDLS and CDR2 is YYNGEE in the germline V gene. The CDR3 spans 17 residues. The CDR3, as DNA: TGTGCCAGCAGCGTAGGGGTTGGCGGGAGGGTGAACACTGAAGCTTTCTTT. Translating it yields CASSVGVGGRVNTEAFF.

This chain joins TRBV5-1 and TRBJ2-3, with a tentative D call TRBD2 (6 bases). CDR1 and CDR2 from the germline V gene are SGHRS and YFSETQ. V lost 5 bases and J lost 0, with 13 bases in between. This CDR3 has 15 residues. The CDR3 spells CASREGSGSTDTQYF. The CDR3 bases are TGCGCCAGCAGGGAGGGGAGCGGGAGCACAGATACGCAGTATTTT. Using reference TRBV5-1 and TRBJ2-3 for the parts outside the CDR3, the full variable domain is KAGVTQTPRYLIKTRGQQVTLSCSPISGHRSVSWYQQTPGQGLQFLFEYFSETQRNKGNFPGRFSGRQFSNSRSEMNVSTLELGDSALYLCASREGSGSTDTQYFGPGTRLTVL.

This chain links TRBV7-2 with TRBJ2-7; TRBD1 agrees at 7 bases. CDR1 is SGHTA, CDR2 FQGNSA, per germline. Losses at the gene ends were 5 bases for V and 2 bases for J; bases not matched to a gene: 9. The CDR3 loop spans 15 amino acids. CDR3 protein: CASSIWTGGAYEQYF. The DNA for the CDR3 is TGTGCCAGCAGCATTTGGACAGGTGGGGCCTACGAGCAGTACTTC.

The genes are TRBV5-1 and TRBJ2-3, with TRBD1 matching 7 bases. Germline CDR1 SGHRS, CDR2 YFSETQ. The length of the CDR3 is 20 residues. Losses at the gene ends were 0 bases for V and 2 bases for J; bases not matched to a gene: 18. CDR3 protein: CASSLDADRFTRAPTDTQYF. The CDR3 DNA reads TGCGCCAGCAGCTTGGATGCGGACAGGTTTACTCGCGCCCCCACAGATACGCAGTATTTT. The whole variable domain, remainder taken from reference TRBV5-1 and TRBJ2-3, is KAGVTQTPRYLIKTRGQQVTLSCSPISGHRSVSWYQQTPGQGLQFLFEYFSETQRNKGNFPGRFSGRQFSNSRSEMNVSTLELGDSALYLCASSLDADRFTRAPTDTQYFGPGTRLTVL.

The CDR3 sequence: CAINTGAGELFF. The CDR3 bases are TGTGCCATCAATACAGGGGCCGGGGAGCTGTTTTTT. This chain uses TRBV10-3 with TRBJ2-2; 7 positions agree with TRBD1. Germline V CDR1 and CDR2: ENHRY, SYGVKD. Trimming cost V 7 bases and J 6 bases; bases outside gene matches: 2. The CDR3 loop spans 12 amino acids.

The rearrangement joins TRBV20-1 to TRBJ1-2; D possibly corresponds to TRBD1 (5 bases). Germline lookup yields CDR1 DFQATT and CDR2 SNEGSKA (reference sequence). The CDR3 totals 13 residues. V shed 4 bases and J shed 5 bases, with 14 bases lying between them. The CDR3 loop reads CSAKAAEGYGYTF. DNA of the CDR3: TGCAGTGCTAAGGCGGCGGAGGGGTATGGCTACACCTTC.

A remark on this clonotype: One end of the junction varies from germline; a read error may be responsible. The V and J genes are TRBV11-2 and TRBJ2-1; maybe TRBD1 (6 bases). The germline gives CDR1 SGHAT, CDR2 FQNNGV. CDR3 length: 15 amino acids. Here the CDR3 DNA reads TGTGCCAGCAGCTCCGGGACACCTTCCTTCAATGAGCAGTTCTTC. Its translation: CASSSGTPSFNEQFF.

This clonotype was observed a few times. The gene calls are TRBV6-5 and TRBJ2-7; 7 bases agree with TRBD2. Per the germline V gene, CDR1 is MNHEY and CDR2 is SVGAGI. The ends lost 0 bases at V and 4 bases at J; junction bases unmatched: 6. The CDR3 consists of 15 residues. In nucleotides, the CDR3 is TGTGCCAGCAGTTACTCCCCGGGGGGTTCATACGAGCAGTACTTC. It yields the protein CASSYSPGGSYEQYF.

This chain joins TRBV9 and TRBJ1-6, with TRBD1 identical over 9 bases. Trimming at V came to 4 bases and at J to 5 bases, leaving 1 base not matched to a gene. Germline CDR1 and CDR2: SGDLS and YYNGEE. The length of the CDR3 is 14 residues. CDR3 protein: CASSRTGDNSPLHF. In DNA, the CDR3 is TGTGCCAGCAGCCGGACAGGGGATAATTCACCCCTCCACTTT. The full variable domain, rest sourced from reference TRBV9 and TRBJ1-6, is DSGVTQTPKHLITATGQRVTLRCSPRSGDLSVYWYQQSLDQGLQFLIQYYNGEERAKGNILERFSAQQFPDLHSELNLSSLELGDSALYFCASSRTGDNSPLHFGNGTRLTVT.

V usage is TRBV30 and J usage is TRBJ1-6, with D hard to call. CDR1 is GTSNPN, CDR2 SVGIG, per germline (reference sequence). The CDR3 covers 14 residues. Between the trimmed V and J ends, which lost 4 bases and 6 bases, there was a span of 13 bases. The CDR3 reads CAWTGVISNSPLHF. CDR3 DNA sequence: TGTGCCTGGACCGGGGTCATCTCTAATTCACCCCTCCACTTT.

The chain joins TRBV27 to TRBJ2-1; 8 positions agree with TRBD2. Germline trimming cut 5 bases from V and 10 bases from J; bases unmatched to any gene: 19. This CDR3 contains 17 residues. The germline V gene encodes CDR1 MNHEY and CDR2 SMNVEV (reference sequence). CDR3 in amino acids: CASSVNPGLVVRGEQFF. CDR3 sequence (DNA): TGTGCCAGCAGTGTAAACCCGGGACTAGTGGTAAGGGGCGAGCAGTTCTTC.

This clonotype has just a few counts. The chain combines TRBV11-2 with TRBJ2-3; D might be TRBD1 (5 bases). In germline, CDR1 is SGHAT, CDR2 FQNNGV. The CDR3 totals 15 residues. The V end lost 4 bases, the J end lost 5 bases, and 16 bases lay between the germline ends. CDR3 sequence reads: CASSSRTKEEDTQYF. The CDR3 DNA is TGTGCCAGCAGCTCCCGGACAAAAGAGGAAGATACGCAGTATTTT. Full variable domain (outside the CDR3, taken from reference TRBV11-2 and TRBJ2-3): EAGVAQSPRYKIIEKRQSVAFWCNPISGHATLYWYQQILGQGPKLLIQFQNNGVVDDSQLPKDRFSAERLKGVDSTLKIQPAKLEDSAVYLCASSSRTKEEDTQYFGPGTRLTVL.

This clonotype was counted only a few times. This chain connects TRBV3-1 to TRBJ2-7; TRBD1 agrees at 7 bases. J lost 4 bases, V lost 1 base, and 7 bases had no gene match. This CDR3 region has 15 residues. CDR1 and CDR2 (germline): LGHDT, YNNKEL (reference sequence). This CDR3 reads CASSQGGQKVYEQYF. The CDR3 DNA reads TGTGCCAGCAGCCAAGGGGGACAGAAAGTATACGAGCAGTACTTC.

The J gene is TRBJ2-1, the V gene TRBV5-1; 7 bases match TRBD1. Germline lookup yields CDR1 SGHRS and CDR2 YFSETQ. With V trimmed by 4 bases and J by 0 bases, 13 bases remained unmatched. The CDR3 loop spans 18 amino acids. Here the CDR3 reads CASSPTGTEPSSYNEQFF. In nucleotides, the CDR3 is TGCGCCAGCAGCCCTACTGGGACAGAGCCCAGCTCCTACAATGAGCAGTTCTTC.

This clonotype turned up a few times. The CDR3 DNA sequence: TGTGCCAGTCGGGCGGGATTGGCAGATACGCAGTATTTT. The encoded protein is CASRAGLADTQYF. V usage is TRBV12-3 or TRBV12-4 and J usage is TRBJ2-3; TRBD2 might be the D (6 bases). The CDR3 spans 13 residues. V lost 9 bases and J lost 4, with 14 bases in between.

This chain uses TRBV12-3 or TRBV12-4 with TRBJ1-4, with TRBD1 matching over 10 bases. CDR3 length: 18 residues. Trimming at V came to 1 base and at J to 6 bases, leaving 11 bases not matched to a gene. The CDR3, as DNA: TGTGCCAGCAGTTTAGGACAGGGGGCGCGGACCCGCGATGAAAAACTGTTTTTT. This sequence encodes CASSLGQGARTRDEKLFF.

J is TRBJ2-4 and V is TRBV15; perhaps TRBD1 as D (6 bases). Germline loops: CDR1 LNHNV, CDR2 YYDKDF (reference sequence). Trimming removed 0 bases from V and 6 bases from J, with 21 bases in between. The CDR3 totals 18 residues. The DNA for the CDR3 is TGTGCCACCAGCAGAGAGAGGGGGAATAGCGACGTTTTAAACATTCAGTACTTC. Translation: CATSRERGNSDVLNIQYF.

This rearrangement joins TRBV25-1 to TRBJ2-5; D is uncertain. Germline V gives CDR1 MGHDK, CDR2 SYGVNS. Trimming left V 3 bases short and J 5 bases short, with 16 bases between. This CDR3 region has 15 residues. This CDR3 reads CASSEAGSLYETQYF. CDR3 coding DNA: TGTGCCAGCAGTGAGGCCGGCAGTCTCTACGAGACCCAGTACTTC. Supplemented by reference TRBV25-1 and TRBJ2-5, the full variable domain reads EADIYQTPRYLVIGTGKKITLECSQTMGHDKMYWYQQDPGMELHLIHYSYGVNSTEKGDLSSESTVSRIRTEHFPLTLESARPSHTSQYLCASSEAGSLYETQYFGPGTRLLVL.

This clonotype was counted between two and nine times. The J gene is TRBJ2-5, the V gene TRBV20-1, with D perhaps TRBD1 (5 bases). Trimming took 5 bases from V and 6 from J, leaving 13 bases between them. The CDR3 is made up of 12 amino acids. Germline V gene data show CDR1 as DFQATT and CDR2 as SNEGSKA (reference sequence). CDR3 DNA sequence: TGCAGTGCTGACACCAGGGTGAAGACCCAGTACTTC. This codes for CSADTRVKTQYF.